Detailed here is one T cell receptor (beta chain). Its antigen target is currently unknown. The input lacks base qualities; no much larger clone sits a single base away. Patients with autoimmune disease history or receiving systemic immunosuppression were excluded from the trial. Peripheral blood for TCR sequencing was drawn from every dose cohort at baseline, at cycle 4 day 1 and at cycle 7 day 1. The samples were taken from a phase I, first-in-human, multicenter, open-label dose-escalation trial of ivuxolimab. Adults with locally advanced or metastatic melanoma, renal cell, hepatocellular, or head and neck squamous cell carcinoma were enrolled in the trial. Before TCR sequencing, CD4+ T cells and CD8+ T cells from peripheral blood were sorted into separate populations. The junction shows trimming of 1 base on V and 2 bases on J, plus 17 bases between the germline ends. Taken from the germline V gene, the CDR1 and CDR2 loops are MDHEN and SYDVKM. Measured from the cysteine to the phenylalanine, the CDR3 is 17 residues long. Left in the record is the CDR3 DNA by itself, 51 bases read in frame from the first base.

The data belong to a study of OX40 agonist ivuxolimab in advanced cancers. Describing the broader study: The costimulatory receptor OX40 (CD134) was targeted by ivuxolimab, a fully human IgG2 agonistic monoclonal antibody. Intravenous ivuxolimab was administered to patients every 2 weeks at six dose levels: 0.01, 0.1, 0.3, 1.5, 3 and 10 mg/kg. Of the approximately 50 patients in dose escalation, about 20 had hepatocellular carcinoma, roughly 15 had melanoma, 9 had renal cell carcinoma and 9 had head and neck cancer. In the dose-escalation cohort, 70% to 85% of patients were male, and the mean age was 60 years with a range of roughly 20 to 85. Prior anti-PD-1, anti-PD-L1 or anti-CTLA-4 therapy was permitted, and checkpoint inhibitors had been received by 40% to 50% of dose-escalation patients. Three dose-escalation patients achieved partial responses, one with hepatocellular carcinoma and two with cutaneous melanoma. Peripheral TCRbeta sequencing aimed to test whether ivuxolimab altered TCR sequence diversity and caused clonal T-cell expansion. The monotherapy dose-escalation portion (N = 52 patients) of the phase I ivuxolimab trial is reported in the paper.

Here is what the overall study found, with its caveats: Low levels of normalized T-cell clonal expansion were also seen in some patients who did not respond. At doses of 0.1 to 3.0 mg/kg, clonal expansion of both CD4+ and CD8+ T cells in blood was seen between baseline and week 6. Which antigens the clonally expanded peripheral T cells were specific for was not determined. In the 0.1-3.0 mg/kg groups, partial responders were among the patients with the lowest normalized peripheral clonal expansion, particularly in CD8+ T cells. On average, CD8+ T cells showed more expanded clones than CD4+ T cells after ivuxolimab.

Genomic DNA was isolated from the sorted cells so that the TCRbeta CDR3 region could be sequenced. The immunoSEQ Assay was used for sequencing of TCRbeta CDR3 regions. TCRdb re-hosts the immuneACCESS table, in-frame sequences only. Its copies lack some clones; in the studies checked, an unresolved V gene accounts for under half of them, and the cause for the rest is not known. The sample includes roughly 89,000 clones, with more than 80% observed a single time. The ten biggest clones cover 7.4% of the sample. The chain links TRBV28 with TRBJ1-2; possibly the D gene is TRBD1, per 5 matching bases. The TCR sequence derives from an adult with an advanced solid tumor such as melanoma, head and neck, liver or kidney cancer. The source was CD4+ or CD8+ T cells sorted from blood, collected in a trial of the OX40 agonist ivuxolimab. The DNA reads TGTGCCAGCAGTTTATACCTCGCCGGGGGACTGAACTATGGCTACACCTTC. This translates into CASSLYLAGGLNYGYTF.